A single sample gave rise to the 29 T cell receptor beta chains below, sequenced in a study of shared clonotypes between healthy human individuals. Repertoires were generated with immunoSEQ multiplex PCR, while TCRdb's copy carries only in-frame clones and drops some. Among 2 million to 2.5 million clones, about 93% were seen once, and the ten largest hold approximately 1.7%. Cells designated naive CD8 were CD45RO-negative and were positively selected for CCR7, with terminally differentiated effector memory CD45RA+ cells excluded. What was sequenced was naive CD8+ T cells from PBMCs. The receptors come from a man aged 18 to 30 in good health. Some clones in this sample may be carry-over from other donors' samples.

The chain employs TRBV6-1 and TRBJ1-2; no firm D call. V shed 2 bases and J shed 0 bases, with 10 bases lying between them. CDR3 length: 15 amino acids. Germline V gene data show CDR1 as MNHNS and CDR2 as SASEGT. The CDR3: CASSELRAANYGYTF. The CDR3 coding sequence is TGTGCCAGCAGTGAATTGAGGGCAGCTAACTATGGCTACACCTTC.

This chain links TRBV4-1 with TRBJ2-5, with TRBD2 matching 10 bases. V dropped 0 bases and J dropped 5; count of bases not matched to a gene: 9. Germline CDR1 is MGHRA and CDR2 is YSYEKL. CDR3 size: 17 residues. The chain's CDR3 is CASSQDWLAGARETQYF. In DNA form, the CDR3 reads TGCGCCAGCAGCCAAGATTGGCTAGCGGGAGCCCGGGAGACCCAGTACTTC.

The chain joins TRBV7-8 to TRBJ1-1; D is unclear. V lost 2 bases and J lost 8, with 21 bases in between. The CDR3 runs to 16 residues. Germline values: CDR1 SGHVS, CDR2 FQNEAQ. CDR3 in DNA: TGTGCCAGCAGCTTAAGAAGCTGGCCCAGAGACCCAGAAGCTTTCTTT. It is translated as CASSLRSWPRDPEAFF.

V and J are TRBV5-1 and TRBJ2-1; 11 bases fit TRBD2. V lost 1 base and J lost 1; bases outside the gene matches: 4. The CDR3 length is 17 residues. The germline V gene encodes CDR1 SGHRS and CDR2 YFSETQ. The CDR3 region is CASSLLASGRSYNEQFF. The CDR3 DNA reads TGCGCCAGCAGCTTGTTGGCTAGCGGGAGGTCCTACAATGAGCAGTTCTTC.

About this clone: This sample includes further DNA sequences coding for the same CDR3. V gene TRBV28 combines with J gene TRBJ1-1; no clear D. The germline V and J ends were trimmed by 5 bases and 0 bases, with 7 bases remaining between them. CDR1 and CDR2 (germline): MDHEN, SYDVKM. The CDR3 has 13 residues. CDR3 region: CASSETVNTEAFF. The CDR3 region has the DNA TGTGCCAGCAGTGAAACTGTGAACACTGAAGCTTTCTTT.

CDR3 in amino acids: CASSQGPTGIGNTIYF. The CDR3 coding sequence is TGCGCCAGCAGCCAAGGCCCCACAGGGATCGGAAACACCATATATTTT. The rearrangement uses TRBV4-1 and TRBJ1-3; D possibly corresponds to TRBD1 (6 bases). Per the germline V gene, CDR1 is MGHRA and CDR2 is YSYEKL. The CDR3 loop spans 16 amino acids. The V end was cut by 1 base, the J end by 4 bases, with 14 bases between.

The CDR3 loop reads CASSLPGGNEQFF. CDR3 in DNA: TGTGCCAGCAGCTTACCGGGAGGGAATGAGCAGTTCTTC. The chain employs TRBV7-7 and TRBJ2-1; 8 bases align to TRBD2. The germline V gene has CDR1 SSHAT and CDR2 FNYEAQ (reference sequence). The CDR3 loop spans 13 amino acids. With V trimmed by 2 bases and J by 7 bases, 1 base remained unmatched.

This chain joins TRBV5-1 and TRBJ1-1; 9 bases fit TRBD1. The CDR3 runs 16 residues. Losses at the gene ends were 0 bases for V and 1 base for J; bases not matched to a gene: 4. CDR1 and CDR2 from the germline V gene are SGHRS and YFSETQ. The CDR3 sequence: CASSLVTGQGNTEAFF. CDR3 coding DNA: TGCGCCAGCAGCTTGGTTACGGGACAGGGGAACACTGAAGCTTTCTTT.

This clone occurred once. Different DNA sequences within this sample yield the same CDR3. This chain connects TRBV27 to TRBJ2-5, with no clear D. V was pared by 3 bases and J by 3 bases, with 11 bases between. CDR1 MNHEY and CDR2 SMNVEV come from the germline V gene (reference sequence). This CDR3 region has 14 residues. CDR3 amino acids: CASSFRSGEETQYF. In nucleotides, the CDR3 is TGTGCCAGCAGTTTTCGTTCCGGAGAAGAGACCCAGTACTTC.

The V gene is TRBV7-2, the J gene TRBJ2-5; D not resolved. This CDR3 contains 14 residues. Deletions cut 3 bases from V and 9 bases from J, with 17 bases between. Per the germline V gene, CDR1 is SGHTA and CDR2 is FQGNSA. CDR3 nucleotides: TGTGCCAGCAGCTTTGAGGCGTCCTGGGTGGCCCAGTACTTC. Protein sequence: CASSFEASWVAQYF. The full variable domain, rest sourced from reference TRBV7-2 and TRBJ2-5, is GAGVSQSPSNKVTEKGKDVELRCDPISGHTALYWYRQSLGQGLEFLIYFQGNSAPDKSGLPSDRFSAERTGGSVSTLTIQRTQQEDSAVYLCASSFEASWVAQYFGPGTRLLVL.

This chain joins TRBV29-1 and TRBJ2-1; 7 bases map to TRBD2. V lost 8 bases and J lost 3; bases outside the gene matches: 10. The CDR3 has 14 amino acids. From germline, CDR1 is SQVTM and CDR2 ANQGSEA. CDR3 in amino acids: CSILLPGGYNEQFF. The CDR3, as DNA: TGCAGCATTCTACTCCCGGGAGGCTACAATGAGCAGTTCTTC.

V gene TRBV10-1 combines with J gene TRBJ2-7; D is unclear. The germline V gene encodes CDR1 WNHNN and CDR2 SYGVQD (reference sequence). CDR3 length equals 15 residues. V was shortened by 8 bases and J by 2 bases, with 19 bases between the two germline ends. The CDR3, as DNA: TGCGCCAGCCATCACCTGAGGCAGGCGGCCTACGAGCAGTACTTC. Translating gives CASHHLRQAAYEQYF.

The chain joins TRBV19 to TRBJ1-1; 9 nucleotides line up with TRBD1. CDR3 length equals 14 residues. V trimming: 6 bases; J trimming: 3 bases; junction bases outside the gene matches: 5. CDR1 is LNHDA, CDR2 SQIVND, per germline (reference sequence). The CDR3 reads CASRQQGAYTEAFF. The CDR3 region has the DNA TGTGCCAGTAGACAACAGGGGGCCTACACTGAAGCTTTCTTT.

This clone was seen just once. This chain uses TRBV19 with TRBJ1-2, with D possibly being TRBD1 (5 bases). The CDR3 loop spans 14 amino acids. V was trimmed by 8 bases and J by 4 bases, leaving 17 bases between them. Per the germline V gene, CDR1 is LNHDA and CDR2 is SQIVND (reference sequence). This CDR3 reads CASEPDRGLYGYTF. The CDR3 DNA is TGTGCCAGTGAACCGGACCGGGGCCTCTATGGCTACACCTTC. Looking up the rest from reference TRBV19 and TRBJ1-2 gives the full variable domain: DGGITQSPKYLFRKEGQNVTLSCEQNLNHDAMYWYRQDPGQGLRLIYYSQIVNDFQKGDIAEGYSVSREKKESFPLTVTSAQKNPTAFYLCASEPDRGLYGYTFGSGTRLTVV.

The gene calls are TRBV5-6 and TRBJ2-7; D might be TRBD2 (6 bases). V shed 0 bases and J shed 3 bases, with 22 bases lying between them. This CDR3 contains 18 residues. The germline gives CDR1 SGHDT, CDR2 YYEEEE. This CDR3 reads CASSLEAGRLGWSYEQYF. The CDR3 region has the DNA TGTGCCAGCAGCTTGGAGGCGGGGAGGTTAGGATGGAGCTACGAGCAGTACTTC.

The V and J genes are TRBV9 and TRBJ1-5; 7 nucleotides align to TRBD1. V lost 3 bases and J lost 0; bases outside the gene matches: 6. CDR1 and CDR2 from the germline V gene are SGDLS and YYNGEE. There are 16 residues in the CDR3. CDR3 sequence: CASSEGAGYSNQPQHF. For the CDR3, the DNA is TGTGCCAGCAGCGAGGGGGCGGGCTATAGCAATCAGCCCCAGCATTTT.

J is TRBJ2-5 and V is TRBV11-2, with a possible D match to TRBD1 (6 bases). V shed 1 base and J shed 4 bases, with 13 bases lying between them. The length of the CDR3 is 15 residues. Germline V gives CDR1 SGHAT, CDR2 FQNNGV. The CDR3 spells CASSLADRIGETQYF. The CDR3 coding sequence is TGTGCCAGCAGCTTAGCCGACAGGATAGGAGAGACCCAGTACTTC.

The CDR3 loop is CASRYRDGTGELFF. In DNA, the CDR3 is TGTGCCAGCAGGTACAGGGACGGGACCGGGGAGCTGTTTTTT. The chain recombines TRBV7-2 with TRBJ2-2; weak D call: TRBD1 (6 bases). Trimming stripped 6 bases from V and 5 bases from J, with 13 bases between. CDR1 is SGHTA and CDR2 is FQGNSA in the germline V gene. This CDR3 is 14 amino acids long. Looking up the rest from reference TRBV7-2 and TRBJ2-2 gives the full variable domain: GAGVSQSPSNKVTEKGKDVELRCDPISGHTALYWYRQSLGQGLEFLIYFQGNSAPDKSGLPSDRFSAERTGGSVSTLTIQRTQQEDSAVYLCASRYRDGTGELFFGEGSRLTVL.

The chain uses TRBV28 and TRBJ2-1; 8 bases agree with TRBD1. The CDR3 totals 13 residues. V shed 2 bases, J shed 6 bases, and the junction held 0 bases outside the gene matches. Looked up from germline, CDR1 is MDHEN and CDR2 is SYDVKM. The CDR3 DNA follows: TGTGCCAGCAGTTTAACAGGGGGCAATGAGCAGTTCTTC. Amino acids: CASSLTGGNEQFF.

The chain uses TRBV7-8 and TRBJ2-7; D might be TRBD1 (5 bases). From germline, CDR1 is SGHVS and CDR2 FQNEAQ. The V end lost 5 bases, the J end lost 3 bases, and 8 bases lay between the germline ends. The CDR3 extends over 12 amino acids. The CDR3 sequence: CASSDSVYEQYF. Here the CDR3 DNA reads TGTGCCAGCAGCGACAGCGTCTACGAGCAGTACTTC.

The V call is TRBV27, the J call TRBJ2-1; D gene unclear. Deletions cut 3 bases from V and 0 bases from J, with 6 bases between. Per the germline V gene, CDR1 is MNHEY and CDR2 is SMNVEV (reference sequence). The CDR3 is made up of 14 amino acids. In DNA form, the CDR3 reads TGTGCCAGCAGTTTGGATTACTCCTACAATGAGCAGTTCTTC. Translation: CASSLDYSYNEQFF.

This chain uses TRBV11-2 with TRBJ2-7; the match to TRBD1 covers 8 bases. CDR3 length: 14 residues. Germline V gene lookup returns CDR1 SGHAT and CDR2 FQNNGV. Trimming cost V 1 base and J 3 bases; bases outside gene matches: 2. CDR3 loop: CASSLGTGNYEQYF. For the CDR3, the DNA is TGTGCCAGCAGCTTAGGGACAGGGAACTACGAGCAGTACTTC.

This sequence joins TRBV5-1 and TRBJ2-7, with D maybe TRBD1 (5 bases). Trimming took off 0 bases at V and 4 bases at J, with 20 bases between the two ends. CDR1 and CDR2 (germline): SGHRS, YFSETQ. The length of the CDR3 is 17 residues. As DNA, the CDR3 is TGCGCCAGCAGCTTGGTAGACAGCCAATACATAGAATACGAGCAGTACTTC. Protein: CASSLVDSQYIEYEQYF.

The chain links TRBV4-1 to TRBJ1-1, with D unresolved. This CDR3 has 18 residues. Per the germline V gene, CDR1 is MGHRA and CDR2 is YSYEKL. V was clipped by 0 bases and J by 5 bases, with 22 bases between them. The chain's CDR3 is CASSQDPGGGVGRTEAFF. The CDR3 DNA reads TGCGCCAGCAGCCAAGATCCAGGTGGTGGGGTCGGGCGAACTGAAGCTTTCTTT.

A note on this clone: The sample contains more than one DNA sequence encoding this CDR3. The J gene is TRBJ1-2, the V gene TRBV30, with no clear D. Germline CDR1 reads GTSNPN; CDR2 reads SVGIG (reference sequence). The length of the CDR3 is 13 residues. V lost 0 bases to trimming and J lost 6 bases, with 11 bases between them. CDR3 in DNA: TGTGCCTGGAGTGTATTGGGAGCCGATGGCTACACCTTC. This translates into CAWSVLGADGYTF.

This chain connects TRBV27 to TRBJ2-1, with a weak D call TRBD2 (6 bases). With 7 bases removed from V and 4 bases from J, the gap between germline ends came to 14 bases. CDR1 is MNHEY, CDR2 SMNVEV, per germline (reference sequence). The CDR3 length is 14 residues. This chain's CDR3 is CASISLARYNEQFF. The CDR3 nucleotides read TGTGCCAGCATCTCACTAGCACGTTACAATGAGCAGTTCTTC.

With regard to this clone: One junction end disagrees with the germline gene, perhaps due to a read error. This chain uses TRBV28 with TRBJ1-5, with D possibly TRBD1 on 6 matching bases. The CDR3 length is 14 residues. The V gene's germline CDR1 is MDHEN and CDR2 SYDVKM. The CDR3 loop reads CASAGLGGNQPQHF. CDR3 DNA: TGTGCCTCAGCCGGGTTGGGGGGCAACCAGCCCCAGCATTTT.

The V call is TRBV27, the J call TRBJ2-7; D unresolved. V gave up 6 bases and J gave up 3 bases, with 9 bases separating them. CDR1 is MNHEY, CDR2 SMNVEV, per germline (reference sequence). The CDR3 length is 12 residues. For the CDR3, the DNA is TGTGCCAGCAGCCAAATTTTCTACGAGCAGTACTTC. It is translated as CASSQIFYEQYF.

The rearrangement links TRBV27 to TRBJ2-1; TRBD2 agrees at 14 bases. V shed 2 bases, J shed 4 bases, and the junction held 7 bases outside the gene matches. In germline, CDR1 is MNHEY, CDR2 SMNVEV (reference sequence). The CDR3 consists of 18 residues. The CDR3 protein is CASSLIGTSGRAYNEQFF. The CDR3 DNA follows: TGTGCCAGCAGTTTAATCGGGACTAGCGGGAGAGCTTACAATGAGCAGTTCTTC.